The T cell receptor beta chain described here comes from a study of T cell repertoires in cytomegalovirus infection. About the research overall: An indication of both CMV infection and matching HLA type came from public TCR beta signatures.

TCRdb re-analysed the reads in MiXCR, keeping a single row per CDR3 protein. The table records over 45,000 distinct CDR3 sequences, about 21% of them present only once. The CDR3 has 12 residues. From germline, CDR1 is SGHDT and CDR2 YYEEEE. Trimming cost V 0 bases and J 11 bases, with 11 bases left between them. This clonotype occurred many times. Its cognate antigen is unknown. The study's findings and limits: HLA-C-restricted CMV-specific TCR beta clonotypes prevailed in the ex vivo response. Cumulative frequency of public TCR beta families picked out carriers of CMV plus the relevant HLA.

The origin of this receptor is a human donor in good health (CMV status not recorded). Some clones in this sample may be carry-over from other donors' samples. J is TRBJ1-1 and V is TRBV5-6; no clear D gene. This specimen was CD8+ T cells from cultured PBMCs, taken from culture after CMV antigen stimulation. The CDR3 DNA sequence: TGTGCCAGCAGCTTGGCCGGGAGAGGGGCTTTCTTT. Its translation: CASSLAGRGAFF. The full variable domain, rest sourced from reference TRBV5-6 and TRBJ1-1, is DAGVTQSPTHLIKTRGQQVTLRCSPKSGHDTVSWYQQALGQGPQFIFQYYEEEERQRGNFPDRFSGHQFPNYSSELNVNALLLGDSALYLCASSLAGRGAFFGQGTRLTVV.